This T cell receptor (beta chain) stems from a study of shared clonotypes between healthy human individuals. The wider study: Donors had three CD4 naive, three CD4 memory, two CD8 naive and one CD8 memory plate apiece. Study-wide results and limits: Specimens sampled were limited to blood, with tissue repertoires likely differing. The sharing of 4% to 5.5% of naive CD4 clonotypes was seen across a few donors.

This clone appeared a single time. Its antigen is currently unknown. Deep was the level at which the assay was run. The assay was immunoSEQ multiplex PCR, and TCRdb's table has in-frame clones only and misses some. This table holds 2 million to 3 million clones, 93% found once. J gave up 6 bases and V 3 bases, and 17 bases lay outside the gene matches. The germline CDR1 and CDR2 sequences are GTSNPN and SVGIG (reference sequence). The CDR3 runs to 18 residues. The receptor was isolated from a man aged 18 to 29 in good health. Some clones in this sample may be carry-over from other donors' samples. The genes are TRBV30 and TRBJ2-1, with 10 positions matching TRBD2. The source material was naive CD4+ T cells from PBMCs. Subset specified: CD45RA+ positively selected. The CDR3 sequence: CAWSARTRPSGSLNEQFF. In DNA form, the CDR3 reads TGTGCCTGGAGCGCCCGAACTAGACCTAGCGGGAGCCTCAATGAGCAGTTCTTC.